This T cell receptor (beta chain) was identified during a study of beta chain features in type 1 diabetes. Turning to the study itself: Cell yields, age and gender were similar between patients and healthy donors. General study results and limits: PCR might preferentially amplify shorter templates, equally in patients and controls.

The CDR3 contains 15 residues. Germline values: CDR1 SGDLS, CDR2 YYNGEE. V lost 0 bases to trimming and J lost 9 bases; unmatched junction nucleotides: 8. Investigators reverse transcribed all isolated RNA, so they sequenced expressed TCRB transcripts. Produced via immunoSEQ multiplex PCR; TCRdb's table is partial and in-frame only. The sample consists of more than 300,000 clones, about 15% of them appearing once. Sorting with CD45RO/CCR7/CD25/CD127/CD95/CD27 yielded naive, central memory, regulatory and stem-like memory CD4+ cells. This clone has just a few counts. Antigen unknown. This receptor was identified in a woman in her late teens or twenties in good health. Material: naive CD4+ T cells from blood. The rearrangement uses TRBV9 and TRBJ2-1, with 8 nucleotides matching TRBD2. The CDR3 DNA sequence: TGTGCCAGCAGCGTAGGGCGGGAGGAGGGGCCTGAGCAGTTCTTC. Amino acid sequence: CASSVGREEGPEQFF.